This T cell receptor beta chain was documented in a study of graft-versus-host responses after intestinal transplantation. Turning to the study itself: All recipients were given anti-thymocyte globulin induction, and tacrolimus and steroids were then administered for roughly three years.

Processing of graft tissue released intraepithelial and lamina propria lymphocytes. Germline assignment: CDR1 MGHRA and CDR2 YSYEKL. CDR3 length: 16 residues. Trimming removed 0 bases from V and 6 bases from J, with 17 bases in between. Measured with immunoSEQ multiplex PCR; TCRdb has only the in-frame clones, and not every one. The sample contains around 7,400 clones, roughly 69% of which appear only once. This TCR was sampled from a human patient who received an intestinal transplant, so some T cells may come from the graft donor. The sequenced sample was ileum tissue, obtained around 34 weeks after intestinal transplantation. The chain carries TRBV4-1 and TRBJ1-1; D is possibly TRBD1 (5 bases). The CDR3 nucleotides read TGCGCCAGCAGCCAAGAGGGGCCAGGTCGGATCCCTGAAGCTTTCTTT. It encodes CASSQEGPGRIPEAFF.